This TCR beta chain is from a study of blood T cells in healthy people across ages. Study conclusions and caveats: CMV status of donors was not determined, possibly confounding expanded clonotype changes.

A remark on this clonotype: Its target is unknown.

Together with a sample-barcoded 5' primer, a J-beta primer mix was included in a second PCR lasting roughly 6 to 12 cycles. In TCRdb, the 5' RACE reads were re-called with MiXCR into one record per CDR3 protein. The repertoire holds over 1,500,000 distinct CDR3 sequences, with around 50% as singletons. Germline CDR1 is MNHEY and CDR2 is SVGEGT. This CDR3 is 13 amino acids long. With 3 bases removed from V and 8 bases from J, the gap between germline ends came to 13 bases. This clonotype was sampled from a woman aged 40-49 years in good health. The chain has TRBV6-2 or TRBV6-3 and TRBJ1-2; D perhaps matches TRBD1 (5 bases). Material: blood. The CDR3 region has the DNA TGTGCCAGCAGTTATGCGATCAGGGACGGCTACACCTTC. This gives the protein CASSYAIRDGYTF.